This TCR beta chain emerged from a study of shared T cell receptors in the human thymus. TCRdb's copy holds only in-frame clones and misses some; the assay was immunoSEQ multiplex PCR. The table has approximately 760,000 clones, 80% to 90% seen once; the top ten hold 0.0095% to 0.013%. The CDR3 consists of 14 residues. V gave up 0 bases and J gave up 7 bases, with 13 bases separating them. Per germline, CDR1 LNHNV and CDR2 YYDKDF (reference sequence). These data are also associated with another study on human thymus T cells. That report adds: The sample donors, healthy Finnish infants, were having corrective surgery for congenital heart defects. The study used thymus tissue resected during corrective heart surgery. Seemingly biased V and J gene usage marked thymic and blood repertoires. Unrelated individuals were reported by related research to share highly overlapping thymic repertoires.

The sequencing sample was made of thymocytes. The sequence was collected from a girl in the first two years of life with a congenital heart defect. The V call is TRBV15, the J call TRBJ2-7; possibly TRBD1 for D (5 bases). The CDR3 bases are TGTGCCACCAGCAGAGATGTGAGGTCAGGGGAGCAGTACTTC. It is translated as CATSRDVRSGEQYF.